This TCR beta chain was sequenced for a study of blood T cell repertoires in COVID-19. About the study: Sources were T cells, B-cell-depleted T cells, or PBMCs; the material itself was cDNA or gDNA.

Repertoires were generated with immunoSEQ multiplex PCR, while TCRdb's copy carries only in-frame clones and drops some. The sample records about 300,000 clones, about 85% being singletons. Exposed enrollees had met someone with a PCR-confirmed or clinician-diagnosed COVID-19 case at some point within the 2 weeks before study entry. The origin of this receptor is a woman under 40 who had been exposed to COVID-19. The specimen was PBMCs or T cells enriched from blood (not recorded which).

Written as DNA, the CDR3 is TGCGCCAGCAGCGTAGCTAGGAGCTCCTACGAGCAGTACTTC. It codes for CASSVARSSYEQYF. The chain couples TRBV5-1 to TRBJ2-7; D gene unclear. The ends were cut back, 4 bases at V and 0 bases at J, with 11 bases in the middle. Germline values: CDR1 SGHRS, CDR2 YFSETQ. The CDR3 has 14 amino acids.